This T cell receptor (beta chain) was sequenced in a study of T cell responses to AZD1222 COVID-19 vaccine. Whole-study context: Second doses at about 4 or about 12 weeks were pooled.

Only in-frame clones appear in the TCRdb table, and some are missing; sequencing was by immunoSEQ multiplex PCR. The sample holds 60,000 to 80,000 clones; 85% are singletons and the top ten take roughly 19%. This TCR was sampled from an adult in good health. Specimen: peripheral blood, collected on day 0 of AZD1222 vaccination.

Here the CDR3 DNA reads TGTGCCAGCTCACCCGGTTGGAATAATTCACCCCTCCACTTT. It specifies CASSPGWNNSPLHF. The genes are TRBV18 and TRBJ1-6; the D is unclear. Germline CDR1 KGHSH, CDR2 LQKENI. The CDR3 covers 14 residues. Trimming cost V 3 bases and J 5 bases, with 8 bases left between them. Filled out from reference TRBV18 and TRBJ1-6, the complete variable domain reads NAGVMQNPRHLVRRRGQEARLRCSPMKGHSHVYWYRQLPEEGLKFMVYLQKENIIDESGMPKERFSAEFPKEGPSILRIQQVVRGDSAAYFCASSPGWNNSPLHFGNGTRLTVT.